Presented here are 27 T cell receptor beta chains from one specimen sequenced in a study of cytomegalovirus exposure and HLA in healthy donors. Sequenced by immunoSEQ multiplex PCR; TCRdb stores in-frame clones only, minus some. This table has roughly 150,000 clones, 91% appearing once. Sequencing was done on a sample of PBMCs. The receptors derive from a man between 18 and 35 years old in good health and CMV-seronegative.

The chain recombines TRBV7-2 with TRBJ1-1; perhaps TRBD1 as D (6 bases). V was pared by 2 bases and J by 3 bases, with 19 bases between. The CDR3 is 17 amino acids. CDR1 and CDR2 (germline): SGHTA, FQGNSA. In DNA, the CDR3 is TGTGCCAGCAGCTTAAGAAGAAGCCTACGGACAGACACTGAAGCTTTCTTT. Translating it yields CASSLRRSLRTDTEAFF.

The chain is built from TRBV15 and TRBJ2-3; D ambiguous. Germline V gene lookup returns CDR1 LNHNV and CDR2 YYDKDF (reference sequence). V was pared by 5 bases and J by 2 bases, with 8 bases between. The CDR3 is made up of 13 amino acids. CDR3 sequence reads: CATSPKLTDTQYF. CDR3 DNA: TGTGCCACCAGCCCCAAACTCACAGATACGCAGTATTTT.

The rearrangement uses TRBV7-8 and TRBJ2-7; 9 bases agree with TRBD2. CDR1 and CDR2 (germline): SGHVS, FQNEAQ. CDR3 size: 16 residues. Germline trimming cut 1 base from V and 2 bases from J; bases unmatched to any gene: 6. The CDR3 DNA is TGTGCCAGCAGCTTAGGAGGGGCGGGAGGGCCCTACGAGCAGTACGTC. It is translated as CASSLGGAGGPYEQYV.

The V gene is TRBV5-8, the J gene TRBJ1-2; TRBD1 matches at 8 bases. The CDR3 extends over 15 amino acids. V shed 4 bases and J 4 bases; nucleotides not matched to a gene: 9. Germline lookup yields CDR1 SGHTS and CDR2 YDEGEE. The CDR3 nucleotides read TGTGCCAGCAGCATTAGGACAGGGTTCGGCTATGGCTACACCTTC. Translating gives CASSIRTGFGYGYTF. Full variable domain (outside the CDR3, taken from reference TRBV5-8 and TRBJ1-2): EAGVTQSPTHLIKTRGQQATLRCSPISGHTSVYWYQQALGLGLQFLLWYDEGEERNRGNFPPRFSGRQFPNYSSELNVNALELEDSALYLCASSIRTGFGYGYTFGSGTRLTVV.

This chain connects TRBV13 to TRBJ2-3; 12 bases agree with TRBD2. V gave up 5 bases and J gave up 5 bases; unmatched junction bases: 8. This CDR3 comprises 16 residues. CDR1 PRHDT and CDR2 FYEKMQ come from the germline V gene (reference sequence). This chain's CDR3 is CASSPPKTSGRDTQYF. As DNA, the CDR3 is TGTGCCAGCAGCCCCCCGAAGACTAGCGGGAGAGATACGCAGTATTTT.

The chain is built from TRBV5-1 and TRBJ2-7; maybe TRBD2 (5 bases). The germline gives CDR1 SGHRS, CDR2 YFSETQ. The CDR3 has 12 residues. The ends were cut back, 4 bases at V and 4 bases at J, with 9 bases in the middle. The CDR3 loop is CASSPPGYEQYF. CDR3 bases: TGCGCCAGCAGCCCCCCGGGGTACGAGCAGTACTTC.

This chain links TRBV4-2 with TRBJ2-1; tentatively, D is TRBD1 (7 bases). Trimming pared 0 bases from V and 7 bases from J, leaving 19 bases between. The CDR3 runs to 17 residues. The V gene's germline CDR1 is LGHNA and CDR2 YNFKEQ. The CDR3: CASSQEGHRAGGNEQFF. CDR3 nucleotides: TGTGCCAGCAGCCAAGAGGGCCACCGAGCAGGGGGGAATGAGCAGTTCTTC.

DNA for the CDR3: TGTGCCAGCAGTTACTCGTTAGACTCTGGAAACACCATATATTTT. It translates to CASSYSLDSGNTIYF. The rearrangement joins TRBV6-5 to TRBJ1-3; D gene uncertain. The germline gives CDR1 MNHEY, CDR2 SVGAGI. Trimming took off 0 bases at V and 0 bases at J, with 6 bases between the two ends. The CDR3 has 15 residues.

This chain joins TRBV4-1 and TRBJ2-2; 9 bases match TRBD2. V trimming: 1 base; J trimming: 6 bases; junction bases outside the gene matches: 12. Germline-derived CDR1 and CDR2 are MGHRA and YSYEKL. This CDR3 spans 18 amino acids. The CDR3 nucleotides are TGCGCCAGCAGCCAAGTGGTAGTGGGACTAGCAGGGGCCGGGGAGCTGTTTTTT. Amino acids: CASSQVVVGLAGAGELFF.

The rearrangement uses TRBV4-1 and TRBJ2-2, with D possibly TRBD2 on 5 matching bases. Germline CDR1 and CDR2: MGHRA and YSYEKL. This CDR3 spans 15 amino acids. Trimming left V 2 bases short and J 4 bases short, with 11 bases between. CDR3 amino acids: CASSQSGGVTGELFF. CDR3 DNA sequence: TGCGCCAGCAGCCAAAGCGGTGGGGTCACCGGGGAGCTGTTTTTT.

This clone was recorded once. The chain carries TRBV9 and TRBJ1-1; 9 nucleotides align to TRBD1. Trimming removed 2 bases from V and 4 bases from J; junction bases left unmatched: 6. CDR3 length: 15 amino acids. CDR1 and CDR2 from the germline V gene are SGDLS and YYNGEE. The CDR3 here is CASSVSTGGITEAFF. CDR3 sequence (DNA): TGTGCCAGCAGCGTTTCGACAGGGGGGATCACTGAAGCTTTCTTT.

In this sample, this clone turned up once. The genes are TRBV2 and TRBJ2-4; TRBD1 is a possible D gene (5 bases). The CDR3 sequence is 12 residues long. CDR1 SNHLY and CDR2 FYNNEI come from the germline V gene. V was cut by 7 bases and J by 1 base, with 5 bases left in between. The CDR3 loop is CASKGAKNIQYF. The CDR3 DNA follows: TGTGCCAGCAAGGGGGCCAAAAACATTCAGTACTTC. The full variable domain, completed using reference TRBV2 and TRBJ2-4, is EPEVTQTPSHQVTQMGQEVILRCVPISNHLYFYWYRQILGQKVEFLVSFYNNEISEKSEIFDDQFSVERPDGSNFTLKIRSTKLEDSAMYFCASKGAKNIQYFGAGTRLSVL.

This clone has just one count. The CDR3 coding sequence is TGTGCCAGCAGTGAGGGCCCTGTACCGTACGAGCAGTACGTC. Its translation is CASSEGPVPYEQYV. The V call is TRBV6-1, the J call TRBJ2-7, with D unresolved. V was cut by 3 bases and J by 4 bases, with 13 bases left in between. CDR1 is MNHNS and CDR2 is SASEGT in the germline V gene. The CDR3 is 14 amino acids.

The genes are TRBV9 and TRBJ1-5, with D perhaps matching TRBD1 (5 bases). The CDR3 totals 14 residues. V shed 0 bases and J shed 6 bases, with 10 bases lying between them. Germline V gene sequence: CDR1 SGDLS, CDR2 YYNGEE. DNA for the CDR3: TGTGCCAGCAGCGTAGGCCAGGGAGGTCAGCCCCAGCATTTT. Translation gives CASSVGQGGQPQHF.

This chain links TRBV11-3 with TRBJ2-7, with D hard to call. V lost 1 base to trimming and J lost 2 bases, with 9 bases between them. From germline, CDR1 is SGHNT and CDR2 YENEEA. This CDR3 is 14 amino acids long. CDR3 loop: CASSLVDKPYEQYV. CDR3 coding DNA: TGTGCCAGCAGCTTAGTAGACAAACCCTACGAGCAGTACGTC.

This chain connects TRBV4-3 to TRBJ2-2; 7 bases agree with TRBD2. Germline CDR1 LGHNA, CDR2 YSLEER. Trimming removed 0 bases from V and 0 bases from J; junction bases left unmatched: 4. This CDR3 region has 17 residues. The CDR3 bases are TGCGCCAGCAGCCAAGATCCTAGCGGCGCGAACACCGGGGAGCTGTTTTTT. Translating it yields CASSQDPSGANTGELFF.

The V gene is TRBV19, the J gene TRBJ1-2; D may be TRBD1 (6 bases). V was trimmed by 6 bases and J by 3 bases, leaving 11 bases between them. CDR1 and CDR2 (germline): LNHDA, SQIVND (reference sequence). The CDR3 loop spans 13 amino acids. CDR3 protein: CASRTGPHYGYTF. CDR3 bases: TGTGCCAGTAGGACAGGTCCACACTATGGCTACACCTTC.

This rearrangement joins TRBV19 to TRBJ2-1; possible D gene TRBD1, 5 bases. From germline, CDR1 is LNHDA and CDR2 SQIVND (reference sequence). CDR3 size: 13 residues. V lost 3 bases and J lost 5, with 8 bases in between. DNA of the CDR3: TGTGCCAGTAGTATTGGGGCAAACAATGAGCAGTTCTTC. Protein product: CASSIGANNEQFF.

The rearrangement joins TRBV6-5 to TRBJ2-7; 14 nucleotides match TRBD2. The germline CDR1 and CDR2 sequences are MNHEY and SVGAGI. The CDR3 loop spans 15 amino acids. The trim removed 5 bases at V and 4 bases at J, leaving 4 bases unmatched. The CDR3 region has the DNA TGTGCCAGCAGTCCCGGGACTAGCGGGGGATACGAGCAGTACTTC. This sequence encodes CASSPGTSGGYEQYF.

The J gene is TRBJ2-7, the V gene TRBV5-1; 8 bases fit TRBD1. With 2 bases clipped from V and 3 bases from J, the junction kept 4 bases outside the gene matches. The CDR3 runs to 14 residues. Germline CDR1 reads SGHRS; CDR2 reads YFSETQ. The DNA of the CDR3 is TGCGCCAGCAGCTTCGACAGGGGTAGCTACGAGCAGTACTTC. It specifies CASSFDRGSYEQYF. Using reference TRBV5-1 and TRBJ2-7 for the parts outside the CDR3, the full variable domain is KAGVTQTPRYLIKTRGQQVTLSCSPISGHRSVSWYQQTPGQGLQFLFEYFSETQRNKGNFPGRFSGRQFSNSRSEMNVSTLELGDSALYLCASSFDRGSYEQYFGPGTRLTVT.

The chain couples TRBV11-3 to TRBJ2-1; 8 bases map to TRBD1. The ends lost 5 bases at V and 6 bases at J; junction bases unmatched: 6. The CDR3 spans 14 residues. Germline V lookup: CDR1 SGHNT, CDR2 YENEEA. This CDR3 is CASSLRQGPNEQFF. In DNA form, the CDR3 reads TGTGCCAGCAGCCTACGACAGGGGCCCAATGAGCAGTTCTTC.

This chain uses TRBV30 with TRBJ1-2, with 9 bases matching TRBD1. Losses at the gene ends were 3 bases for V and 8 bases for J; bases not matched to a gene: 7. The CDR3 has 13 amino acids. CDR1 is GTSNPN and CDR2 is SVGIG in the germline V gene (reference sequence). CDR3 sequence reads: CAWSRGTGRGYTF. DNA of the CDR3: TGTGCCTGGAGCAGAGGGACAGGGAGAGGCTACACCTTC.

This chain links TRBV5-4 with TRBJ1-2; D is uncertain. The CDR3 consists of 13 residues. Trimming shortened V by 1 base and J by 5 bases, and 9 bases separated the two germline ends. In germline, CDR1 is SGHNT, CDR2 YYREEE (reference sequence). The CDR3 sequence is CASSLRGVYGYTF. In DNA form, the CDR3 reads TGTGCCAGCAGCTTGCGGGGTGTATATGGCTACACCTTC.

The chain is built from TRBV6-5 and TRBJ2-1; 15 nucleotides line up with TRBD2. The CDR3 is made up of 15 amino acids. Germline trimming cut 6 bases from V and 6 bases from J; bases unmatched to any gene: 3. Per germline, CDR1 MNHEY and CDR2 SVGAGI. Here the CDR3 DNA reads TGTGCCAGCAGCAGGACTAGCGGGAGGGCCAATGAGCAGTTCTTC. It yields the protein CASSRTSGRANEQFF.

The chain carries TRBV9 and TRBJ2-2; D is unresolved. CDR1 is SGDLS and CDR2 is YYNGEE in the germline V gene. V gave up 0 bases and J gave up 4 bases, with 10 bases separating them. CDR3 length: 15 residues. The DNA for the CDR3 is TGTGCCAGCAGCGTAGGAGTAAGCCGCACCGGGGAGCTGTTTTTT. This encodes CASSVGVSRTGELFF.

V gene TRBV11-3 combines with J gene TRBJ2-4, with D possibly being TRBD2 (5 bases). The length of the CDR3 is 16 residues. The germline CDR1 and CDR2 sequences are SGHNT and YENEEA. With 6 bases removed from V and 0 bases from J, the gap between germline ends came to 15 bases. DNA of the CDR3: TGTGCCAGCAGTACAGCGGATGATAAAGCCAAAAACATTCAGTACTTC. Protein sequence: CASSTADDKAKNIQYF.

V gene TRBV6-5 combines with J gene TRBJ1-5; D is perhaps TRBD1 (6 bases). Germline loops: CDR1 MNHEY, CDR2 SVGAGI. This CDR3 spans 13 amino acids. V gave up 6 bases and J gave up 2 bases, with 8 bases separating them. The CDR3 is CASSRGGNQPQHF. CDR3 sequence (DNA): TGTGCCAGCAGCAGGGGAGGCAATCAGCCCCAGCATTTT.